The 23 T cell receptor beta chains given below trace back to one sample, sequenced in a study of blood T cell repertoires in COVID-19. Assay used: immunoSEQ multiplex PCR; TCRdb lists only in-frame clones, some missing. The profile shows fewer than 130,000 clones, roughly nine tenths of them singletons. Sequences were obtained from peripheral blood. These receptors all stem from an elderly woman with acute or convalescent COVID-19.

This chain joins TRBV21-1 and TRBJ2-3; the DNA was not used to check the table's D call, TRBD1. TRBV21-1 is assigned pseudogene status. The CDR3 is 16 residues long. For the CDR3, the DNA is TGTGCCAGCAGCTCCCCAGGGGGCCCGGGGACAGATACGCAGTATTTT. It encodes CASSSPGGPGTDTQYF.

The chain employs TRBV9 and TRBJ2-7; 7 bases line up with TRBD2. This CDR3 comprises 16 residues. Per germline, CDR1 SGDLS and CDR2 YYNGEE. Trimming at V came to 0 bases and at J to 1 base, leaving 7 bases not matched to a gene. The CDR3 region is CASSVGEGSRSYEQYF. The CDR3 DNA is TGTGCCAGCAGCGTAGGGGAGGGATCGAGGTCCTACGAGCAGTACTTC.

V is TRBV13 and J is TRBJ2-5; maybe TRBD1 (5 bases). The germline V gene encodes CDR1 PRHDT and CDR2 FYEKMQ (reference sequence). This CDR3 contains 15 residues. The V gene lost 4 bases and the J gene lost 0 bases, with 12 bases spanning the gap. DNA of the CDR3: TGTGCCAGCAGCTCCCGGCTCAGGGACCAAGAGACCCAGTACTTC. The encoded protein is CASSSRLRDQETQYF.

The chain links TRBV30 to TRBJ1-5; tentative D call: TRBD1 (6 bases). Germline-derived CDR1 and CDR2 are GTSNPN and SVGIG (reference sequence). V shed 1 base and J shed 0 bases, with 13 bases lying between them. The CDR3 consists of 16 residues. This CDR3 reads CAWSGGGRDSNQPQHF. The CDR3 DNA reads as TGTGCCTGGAGTGGCGGGGGGCGAGATAGCAATCAGCCCCAGCATTTT.

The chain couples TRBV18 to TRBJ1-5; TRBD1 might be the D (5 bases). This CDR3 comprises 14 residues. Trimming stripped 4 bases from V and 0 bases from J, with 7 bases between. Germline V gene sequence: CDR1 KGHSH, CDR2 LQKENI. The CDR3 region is CASSLGVSNQPQHF. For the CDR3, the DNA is TGTGCCAGCTCACTAGGGGTTAGCAATCAGCCCCAGCATTTT.

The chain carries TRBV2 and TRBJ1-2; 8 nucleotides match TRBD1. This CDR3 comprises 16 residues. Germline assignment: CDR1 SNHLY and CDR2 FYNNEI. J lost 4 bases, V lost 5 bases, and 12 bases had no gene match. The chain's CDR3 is CASSTLPTGGRYGYTF. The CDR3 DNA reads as TGTGCCAGCAGTACGTTGCCCACAGGGGGTCGCTATGGCTACACCTTC.

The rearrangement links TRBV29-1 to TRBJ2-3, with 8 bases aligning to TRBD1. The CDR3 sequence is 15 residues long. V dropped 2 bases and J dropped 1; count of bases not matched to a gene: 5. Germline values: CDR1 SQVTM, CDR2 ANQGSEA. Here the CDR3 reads CSVEWAGQGTDTQYF. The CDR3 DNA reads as TGCAGCGTTGAATGGGCGGGACAGGGCACAGATACGCAGTATTTT.

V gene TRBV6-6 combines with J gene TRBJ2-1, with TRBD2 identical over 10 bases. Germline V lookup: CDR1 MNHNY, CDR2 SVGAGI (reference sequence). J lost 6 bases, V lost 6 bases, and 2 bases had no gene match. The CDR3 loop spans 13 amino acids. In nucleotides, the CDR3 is TGTGCCAGCAGGTCTAGCGGGGGCAATGAGCAGTTCTTC. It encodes CASRSSGGNEQFF.

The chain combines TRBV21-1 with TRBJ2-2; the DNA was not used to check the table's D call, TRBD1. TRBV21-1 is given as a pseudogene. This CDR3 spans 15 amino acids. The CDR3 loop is CASSPRTANTGELFF. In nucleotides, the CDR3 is TGTGCCAGCAGCCCGCGGACAGCGAACACCGGGGAGCTGTTTTTT.

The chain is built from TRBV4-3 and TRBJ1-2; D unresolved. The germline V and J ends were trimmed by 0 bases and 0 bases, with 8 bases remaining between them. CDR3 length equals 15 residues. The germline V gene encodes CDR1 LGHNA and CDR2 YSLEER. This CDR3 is CASSQDGLSNYGYTF. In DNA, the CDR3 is TGCGCCAGCAGCCAAGATGGCTTATCTAACTATGGCTACACCTTC.

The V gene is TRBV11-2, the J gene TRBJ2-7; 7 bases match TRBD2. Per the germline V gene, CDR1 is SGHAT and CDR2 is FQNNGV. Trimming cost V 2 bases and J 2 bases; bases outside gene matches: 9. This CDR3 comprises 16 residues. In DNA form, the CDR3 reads TGTGCCAGCAGCTTACTTCCGCGGGGGTCGCCCTACGAGCAGTACTTC. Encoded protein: CASSLLPRGSPYEQYF.

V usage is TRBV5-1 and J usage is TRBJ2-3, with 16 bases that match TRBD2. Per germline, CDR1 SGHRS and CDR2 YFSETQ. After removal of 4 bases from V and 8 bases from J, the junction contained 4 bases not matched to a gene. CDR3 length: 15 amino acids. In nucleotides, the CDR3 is TGCGCCAGCAGCACGGGACTAGCGGGGGGGGCTACGCAGTATTTT. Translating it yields CASSTGLAGGATQYF.

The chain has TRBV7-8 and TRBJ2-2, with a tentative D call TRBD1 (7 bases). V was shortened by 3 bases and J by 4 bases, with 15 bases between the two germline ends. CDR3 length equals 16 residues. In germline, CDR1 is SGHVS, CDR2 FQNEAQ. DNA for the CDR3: TGTGCCAGCAGCTTGGTGGGGGGACAGCGCACCGGGGAGCTGTTTTTT. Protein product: CASSLVGGQRTGELFF. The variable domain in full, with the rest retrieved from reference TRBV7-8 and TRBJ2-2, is GAGVSQSPRYKVAKRGQDVALRCDPISGHVSLFWYQQALGQGPEFLTYFQNEAQLDKSGLPSDRFFAERPEGSVSTLKIQRTQQEDSAVYLCASSLVGGQRTGELFFGEGSRLTVL.

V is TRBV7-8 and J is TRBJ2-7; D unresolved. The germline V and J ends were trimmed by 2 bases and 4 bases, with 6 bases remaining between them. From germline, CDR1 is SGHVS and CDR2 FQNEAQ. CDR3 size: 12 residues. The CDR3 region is CASSLSGYEQYF. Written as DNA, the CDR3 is TGTGCCAGCAGCTTATCAGGATACGAGCAGTACTTC.

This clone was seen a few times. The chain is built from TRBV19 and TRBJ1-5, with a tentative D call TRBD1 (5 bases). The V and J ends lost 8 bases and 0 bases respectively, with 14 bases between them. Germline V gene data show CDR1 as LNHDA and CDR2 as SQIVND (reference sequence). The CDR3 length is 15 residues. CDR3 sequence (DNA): TGTGCCAGTGGTAGACAGACCTATAGCAATCAGCCCCAGCATTTT. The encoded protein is CASGRQTYSNQPQHF.

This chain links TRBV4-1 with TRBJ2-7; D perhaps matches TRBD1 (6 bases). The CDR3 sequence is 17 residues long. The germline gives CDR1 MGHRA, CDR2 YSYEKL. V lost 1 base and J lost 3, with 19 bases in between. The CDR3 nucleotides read TGCGCCAGCAGCCAAGTCTTTTCAGGGACACAGTTCTACGAGCAGTACTTC. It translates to CASSQVFSGTQFYEQYF.

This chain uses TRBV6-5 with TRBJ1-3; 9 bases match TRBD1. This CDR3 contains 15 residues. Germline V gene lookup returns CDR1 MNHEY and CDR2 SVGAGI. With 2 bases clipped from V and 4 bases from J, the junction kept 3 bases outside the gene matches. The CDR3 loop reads CASSYDRGKGNTIYF. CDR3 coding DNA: TGTGCCAGCAGTTACGACAGGGGGAAAGGAAACACCATATATTTT.

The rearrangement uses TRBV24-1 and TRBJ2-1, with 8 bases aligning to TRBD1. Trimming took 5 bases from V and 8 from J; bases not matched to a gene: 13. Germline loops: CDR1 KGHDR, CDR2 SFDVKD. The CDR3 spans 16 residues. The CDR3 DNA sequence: TGTGCCACCAGTGCCCGACAGGGGCGTTCGAGGGATGAGCAGTTCTTC. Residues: CATSARQGRSRDEQFF.

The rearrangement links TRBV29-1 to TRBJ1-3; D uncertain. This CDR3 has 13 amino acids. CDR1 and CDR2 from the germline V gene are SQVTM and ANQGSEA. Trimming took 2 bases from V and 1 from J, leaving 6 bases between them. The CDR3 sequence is CSVEQLSGNTIYF. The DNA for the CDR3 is TGCAGCGTTGAACAACTTTCTGGAAACACCATATATTTT.

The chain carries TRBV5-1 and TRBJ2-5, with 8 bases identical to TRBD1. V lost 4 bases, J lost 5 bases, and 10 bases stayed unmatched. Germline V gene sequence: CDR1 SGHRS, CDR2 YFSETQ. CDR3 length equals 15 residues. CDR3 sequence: CASSVTGENWETQYF. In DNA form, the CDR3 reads TGCGCCAGCAGCGTGACAGGGGAAAACTGGGAGACCCAGTACTTC.

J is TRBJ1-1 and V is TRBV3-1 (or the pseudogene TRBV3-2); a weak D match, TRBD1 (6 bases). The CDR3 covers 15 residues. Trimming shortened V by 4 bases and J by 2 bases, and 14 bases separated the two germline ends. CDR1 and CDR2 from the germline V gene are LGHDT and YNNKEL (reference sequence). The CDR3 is CASSPGQQHNTEAFF. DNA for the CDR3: TGTGCCAGCAGCCCCGGACAGCAACATAACACTGAAGCTTTCTTT.

CDR3 DNA sequence: TGTGCCAGCAGCCAAGACGGCGGGGGGGCAAGAGATACGCAGTATTTT. Protein sequence: CASSQDGGGARDTQYF. This chain joins TRBV4-2 and TRBJ2-3, with TRBD2 matching 9 bases. Trimming at V came to 0 bases and at J to 5 bases, leaving 6 bases not matched to a gene. The CDR3 runs to 16 residues. Germline V CDR1 and CDR2: LGHNA, YNFKEQ.

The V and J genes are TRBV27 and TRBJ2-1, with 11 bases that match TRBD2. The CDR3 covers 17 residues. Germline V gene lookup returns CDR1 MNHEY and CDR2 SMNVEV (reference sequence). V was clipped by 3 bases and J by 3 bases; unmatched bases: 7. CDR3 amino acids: CASSFEASGGLYNEQFF. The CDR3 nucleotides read TGTGCCAGCAGTTTTGAGGCTAGCGGGGGGCTCTACAATGAGCAGTTCTTC.